The 6 T cell receptor beta chains reported below all come from one sample, sequenced in a study of shared clonotypes between healthy human individuals. The naive CD8 fraction comprised CD45RO-negative cells positively selected for CCR7 and excluded terminally differentiated effector memory CD45RA+ cells. Clones were read by immunoSEQ multiplex PCR, and TCRdb kept only the in-frame ones, dropping some. The sample has about 2 million clones, approximately 95% seen once. The sequenced sample was naive CD8+ T cells sorted from blood. The receptor source for this set is a young man in good health.

In the case of this clone: Other DNA sequences from this sample encode an identical CDR3 as well. V is TRBV6-5 and J is TRBJ2-1, with TRBD2 matching over 8 bases. Germline V lookup: CDR1 MNHEY, CDR2 SVGAGI. The CDR3 contains 15 residues. V was pared by 3 bases and J by 3 bases, with 4 bases of the junction left unmatched. The CDR3 reads CASSYGLAGYNEQFF. CDR3 coding DNA: TGTGCCAGCAGTTATGGGCTAGCGGGCTACAATGAGCAGTTCTTC.

This sequence joins TRBV27 and TRBJ2-3, with D unclear. Trimming pared 5 bases from V and 2 bases from J, leaving 11 bases between. The CDR3 length is 14 residues. From germline, CDR1 is MNHEY and CDR2 SMNVEV (reference sequence). The CDR3 reads CASSLLVDTDTQYF. CDR3 DNA sequence: TGTGCCAGCAGTCTCCTTGTGGACACAGATACGCAGTATTTT.

The chain combines TRBV10-3 with TRBJ2-3; TRBD2 matches at 8 bases. V was pared by 3 bases and J by 4 bases, with 3 bases of the junction left unmatched. The germline V gene encodes CDR1 ENHRY and CDR2 SYGVKD. This CDR3 has 14 residues. The CDR3 coding sequence is TGTGCCATCAGTGATAGCGGGGAAGCAGATACGCAGTATTTT. Protein sequence: CAISDSGEADTQYF.

The genes are TRBV11-3 and TRBJ2-5, with D possibly TRBD2 on 6 matching bases. The length of the CDR3 is 17 residues. The V end was cut by 4 bases, the J end by 5 bases, with 23 bases between. CDR1 SGHNT and CDR2 YENEEA come from the germline V gene. Here the CDR3 DNA reads TGTGCCAGCAGCTCCTCAGTTATCGGGGGACCCTTTGAGACCCAGTACTTC. Amino acid sequence: CASSSSVIGGPFETQYF.

The chain couples TRBV10-3 to TRBJ1-1; D is uncertain. The CDR3 contains 13 residues. Germline lookup yields CDR1 ENHRY and CDR2 SYGVKD. Trimming shortened V by 8 bases and J by 0 bases, and 10 bases separated the two germline ends. CDR3 in amino acids: CAIRRSLNTEAFF. CDR3 nucleotide sequence: TGTGCCATCCGCAGGAGCTTGAACACTGAAGCTTTCTTT.

This rearrangement joins TRBV5-8 to TRBJ1-5; no definite D call. The CDR3 loop spans 16 amino acids. CDR1 is SGHTS and CDR2 is YDEGEE in the germline V gene. The V and J ends lost 2 bases and 8 bases respectively, with 20 bases between them. For the CDR3, the DNA is TGTGCCAGCAGCTTAAGGCCTGCTGAGGCTCAAAAGCCCCAGCATTTT. Translating gives CASSLRPAEAQKPQHF.